This entry is about one TCR beta chain. Its binding antigen is unknown. Base qualities are not provided; no much larger clone lies one nucleotide away. The sample comes from a study of PD-L1 blockade in urothelial cancer (dated by TCRdb to about 2017). Broadly, across the study: Every patient began therapy in the mid-2010s and was given atezolizumab 1,200 mg intravenously every 3 weeks. Durable clinical benefit was achieved by nine patients but not by the remaining 20. Blood samples were analyzed at two time points: 3 weeks after treatment start (second dose) and 6 weeks after treatment start. Durable clinical benefit meant progression-free survival longer than 6 months, and TCR features were also tested against progression-free and overall survival. About 85% of the 29 patients were identified as males with urothelial cancer of bladder origin, and a prior smoking history was reported by 18 of 29 patients. Somatic, immune and clinical correlates of response to PD-L1 blockade with atezolizumab in urothelial cancer were the focus of an exploratory multi-omic analysis. A median of 141,255 T cells and 65,000 to 90,000 unique TCRs was obtained from blood samples, and a median clonality of approximately 0.08 was observed. In the same patients, pretreatment tumors underwent whole exome sequencing and RNA sequencing in addition to TCR sequencing. Patients had an ECOG performance status of 0 or 1 and had received between 0 and 3 prior chemotherapy regimens. Pretreatment tumor samples, along with matched peripheral blood serially collected before and after atezolizumab treatment, were subjected to TCR sequencing. Pretreatment blood TCR-seq was available for twenty-nine patients, at least one posttreatment blood collection was obtained for about 25 patients, and tumor TCR-seq was available for about 25 patients. Broad study findings and their caveats: Greater expansion of tumor-associated TCR clones in peripheral blood 3 weeks after the start of treatment was observed in patients with durable benefit (n of about 20, p = 0.022). Improved progression-free and overall survival was found to be associated with pretreatment peripheral blood TCR clonality below the median. Because of the small sample size (n ≈ 30) and the many exploratory analyses performed, the results are intended to be regarded as hypothesis-generating.

Each PCR received spiked-in synthetic TCR analog templates so that absolute template abundance could be estimated from read counts. TCRbeta CDR3 regions were amplified from genomic DNA with bias-controlled V and J gene primers using the immunoSEQ assay. Sequencing of rearranged TCRbeta segments was done at approximately 20X coverage. In the paper's pipeline: Clustering was used to correct sequencing errors, and CDR3s were annotated against IMGT so that V, D and J genes could be assigned. Downstream analyses used only productive TCRbeta rearrangements, leaving out any out-of-frame or stop-codon sequences. To compute clonality, Shannon entropy was normalized by the log of the number of unique productive sequences and then subtracted from one. Clones differing between time points or between blood and tumor were identified by Fisher's exact test with Benjamini-Hochberg correction at adjusted p below 0.01. TCRdb stores this immuneACCESS table with in-frame sequences only. Part of the clones is absent; in the studies checked, under half of the shortfall reflects unresolved V genes, and no reason is known for the rest. From that table come the V and J calls and clone size; the DNA was used to work out D and trimming. The sample data list around 30,000 clones, and approximately 80% of these were observed just once. The ten largest clonotypes hold less than 40% of the sample.

A total of about 31 patients with locally advanced or metastatic urothelial carcinoma, treated at Memorial Sloan Kettering on a trial protocol, made up the cohort. Peripheral blood mononuclear cells were collected pretreatment and during treatment, with between 1 and 8 total time points per patient. The Qiagen DNeasy Blood extraction kit was used to purify genomic DNA from total PBMCs and tumor samples. PBMCs were collected pretreatment and during treatment and were isolated and stored as previously described. The CDR3 goes from the cysteine to the phenylalanine over 17 residues. Solely the CDR3 DNA is kept, with 51 bases framed from the first base. The germline V gene specifies MDHEN as CDR1 and SYDVKM as CDR2. Trimming leaves V shorter by 3 bases and J shorter by 7 bases, with the junction holding 9 bases beyond the gene matches.

The specimen comprised PBMCs, sampled around atezolizumab (anti-PD-L1) treatment. The receptor comes from a man aged 60-69 years with urothelial cancer. The chain is assembled from TRBV28 and TRBJ2-6; 10 middle bases align to TRBD1. The sequence in DNA is TGTGCCAGCAGTTTTGGACAGGGGGGACTAGTAGCCAACGTCCTGACTTTC. Its protein reads: CASSFGQGGLVANVLTF. Reference TRBV28 and TRBJ2-6 proteins supply the regions before and after the CDR3; the full variable domain is: DVKVTQSSRYLVKRTGEKVFLECVQDMDHENMFWYRQDPGLGLRLIYFSYDVKMKEKGDIPEGYSVSREKKERFSLILESASTNQTSMYLCASSFGQGGLVANVLTFGAGSRLTVL.